A single sample is the source of the 20 T cell receptor beta chains below, sequenced in a study of cytomegalovirus exposure and HLA in healthy donors. PCR amplification relied on 60 Vbeta primers (plus 13 Jbeta primers). Assay: immunoSEQ multiplex PCR; the TCRdb copy retains only in-frame clones and omits some. The sample consists of 200,000 to 250,000 clones, 75% to 80% of them appearing once. Sequenced sample: PBMCs. The receptors originated from a young man in good health and CMV-seronegative.

The rearrangement uses TRBV7-9 and TRBJ2-3; 10 nucleotides agree with TRBD2. V lost 11 bases and J lost 2; bases outside the gene matches: 7. From germline, CDR1 is SEHNR and CDR2 FQNEAQ (reference sequence). The CDR3 spans 14 residues. CDR3 in amino acids: CAGITSGNTDTQYF. CDR3 coding DNA: TGTGCCGGAATTACTAGCGGGAACACAGATACGCAGTATTTT. Supplemented by reference TRBV7-9 and TRBJ2-3, the full variable domain reads DTGVSQNPRHKITKRGQNVTFRCDPISEHNRLYWYRQTLGQGPEFLTYFQNEAQLEKSRLLSDRFSAERPKGSFSTLEIQRTEQGDSAMYLCAGITSGNTDTQYFGPGTRLTVL.

Worth noting for this clone: Likely a read error: the CDR3 ends without its conserved phenylalanine or tryptophan. Because the CDR3's place on the DNA is in doubt, the DNA is left out and the CDR3 is given as listed by TCRdb. The rearrangement joins TRBV19 to TRBJ1-2; the D call in the table, TRBD1, was not verified against the DNA. The CDR3 is 16 residues long, counting both termini. Germline V gene sequence: CDR1 LNHDA, CDR2 SQIVND (reference sequence). CDR3: CASSREATGASSYLSI.

This sequence joins TRBV6-5 and TRBJ1-1, with D possibly being TRBD1 (6 bases). CDR1 and CDR2 (germline): MNHEY, SVGAGI. The V end was cut by 5 bases, the J end by 2 bases, with 12 bases between. There are 14 residues in the CDR3. The CDR3 reads CASSRQVLNTEAFF. The CDR3 DNA reads as TGTGCCAGCAGTCGACAGGTTCTAAACACTGAAGCTTTCTTT.

DNA for the CDR3: TGTGCCAGCAGCAAAGAGGACGCAGGGGGCTTTTACGAGCAGTACTTC. Translating it yields CASSKEDAGGFYEQYF. This chain joins TRBV21-1 and TRBJ2-7; TRBD1 was called by the table and not checked on the DNA. TRBV21-1 is an annotated pseudogene. The CDR3 is 16 residues long.

The chain joins TRBV10-3 to TRBJ2-4, with 7 nucleotides matching TRBD1. This CDR3 spans 14 amino acids. V was clipped by 6 bases and J by 4 bases; unmatched bases: 6. Germline lookup yields CDR1 ENHRY and CDR2 SYGVKD. This CDR3 is CAISAPGQKNIQYF. Written as DNA, the CDR3 is TGTGCCATCAGCGCCCCGGGACAGAAAAACATTCAGTACTTC.

This rearrangement joins TRBV28 to TRBJ2-7; TRBD2 aligns across 7 bases. Germline CDR1 is MDHEN and CDR2 is SYDVKM. This CDR3 spans 13 amino acids. V was clipped by 8 bases and J by 1 base; unmatched bases: 5. The CDR3 spells CASGASGSYEQYF. The CDR3 coding sequence is TGTGCCAGCGGGGCTAGCGGTTCCTACGAGCAGTACTTC.

This clone was picked up a small number of times. The gene calls are TRBV5-1 and TRBJ2-7; perhaps TRBD1 as D (5 bases). V was pared by 5 bases and J by 3 bases, with 6 bases between. The CDR3 contains 11 residues. CDR1 and CDR2 (germline): SGHRS, YFSETQ. The CDR3 region is CASRDNYEQYF. The CDR3 coding sequence is TGCGCCAGCAGGGACAACTACGAGCAGTACTTC.

This chain connects TRBV28 to TRBJ2-1; 9 nucleotides align to TRBD2. J lost 3 bases, V lost 6 bases, and 6 bases had no gene match. The germline V gene has CDR1 MDHEN and CDR2 SYDVKM. The CDR3 is 15 residues long. The CDR3 region is CASRIAGVGYNEQFF. The CDR3 bases are TGTGCCAGCAGAATAGCGGGAGTAGGCTACAATGAGCAGTTCTTC.

V usage is TRBV7-9 and J usage is TRBJ1-4, with D uncertain. CDR3 length: 15 residues. The V gene lost 5 bases and the J gene lost 4 bases, with 14 bases spanning the gap. CDR1 SEHNR and CDR2 FQNEAQ come from the germline V gene (reference sequence). The CDR3 protein is CASSEPEGFNEKLFF. The DNA of the CDR3 is TGTGCCAGCAGCGAACCGGAGGGTTTTAATGAAAAACTGTTTTTT.

This clone has just one count. The chain's CDR3 is CASSLHGGQETQYF. CDR3 DNA: TGTGCCAGCAGCTTACACGGGGGCCAAGAGACCCAGTACTTC. The gene calls are TRBV7-3 and TRBJ2-5; tentative D call: TRBD2 (6 bases). Germline V gives CDR1 SGHTA, CDR2 FQGTGA. The CDR3 has 14 amino acids. Between the trimmed V and J ends, which lost 2 bases and 1 base, there was a span of 8 bases.

J is TRBJ1-4 and V is TRBV28; perhaps TRBD1 as D (6 bases). This CDR3 is 14 amino acids long. Trimming cost V 6 bases and J 8 bases, with 16 bases left between them. Germline values: CDR1 MDHEN, CDR2 SYDVKM. In DNA form, the CDR3 reads TGTGCCAGCAGAACGTTGGGGGCACGGGAAAAACTGTTTTTT. It encodes CASRTLGAREKLFF.

This chain joins TRBV11-3 and TRBJ2-7, with 7 positions matching TRBD2. Germline CDR1 reads SGHNT; CDR2 reads YENEEA. The V and J ends lost 4 bases and 4 bases, in that order; junction bases with no gene match: 1. The CDR3 is made up of 12 amino acids. The CDR3 region is CASSSSGYEQYF. The CDR3 region has the DNA TGTGCCAGCAGCTCTAGCGGTTACGAGCAGTACTTC.

The rearrangement uses TRBV30 and TRBJ1-2; tentatively, D is TRBD1 (5 bases). The CDR3 contains 13 residues. The V end was cut by 6 bases, the J end by 1 base, with 12 bases between. The germline gives CDR1 GTSNPN, CDR2 SVGIG (reference sequence). Here the CDR3 DNA reads TGTGCCTGCACAGGAAGGGATAACTATGGCTACACCTTC. Protein: CACTGRDNYGYTF.

This chain uses TRBV6-1 with TRBJ1-2; 7 bases are shared with TRBD1. Germline V lookup: CDR1 MNHNS, CDR2 SASEGT. With V trimmed by 7 bases and J by 6 bases, 14 bases remained unmatched. The CDR3 sequence is 15 residues long. The CDR3 sequence is CASITPGQLSDGYTF. CDR3 sequence (DNA): TGTGCCAGCATCACACCGGGACAGCTCAGCGATGGCTACACCTTC.

V usage is TRBV30 and J usage is TRBJ1-1; D is possibly TRBD1 (6 bases). V was cut by 0 bases and J by 11 bases, with 13 bases left in between. The CDR3 sequence is 12 residues long. Per the germline V gene, CDR1 is GTSNPN and CDR2 is SVGIG (reference sequence). The CDR3 sequence is CAWSVLRGGAFF. The CDR3 nucleotides read TGTGCCTGGAGTGTATTAAGGGGGGGGGCTTTCTTT.

This clone came up a few times. For the CDR3, the DNA is TGTGCCAGCAGCTCCCGACAGGGATACGGGGAGCTGTTTTTT. The encoded protein is CASSSRQGYGELFF. This chain joins TRBV7-2 and TRBJ2-2; 7 nucleotides line up with TRBD1. The junction had 6 bases not matched to a gene; V was cut back by 4 bases and J by 7 bases. Germline V gives CDR1 SGHTA, CDR2 FQGNSA. This CDR3 is 14 amino acids long.

This sequence joins TRBV2 and TRBJ1-5, with TRBD1 as a possible D gene (5 bases). V was cut by 4 bases and J by 7 bases, with 14 bases left in between. The CDR3 contains 14 residues. Per germline, CDR1 SNHLY and CDR2 FYNNEI. CDR3 in DNA: TGTGCCAGCAGTGGGACAAAGGTGCGGCAGCCCCAGCATTTT. Translation gives CASSGTKVRQPQHF.

This chain links TRBV19 with TRBJ2-5; D may be TRBD2 (6 bases). This CDR3 has 14 amino acids. Trimming cost V 2 bases and J 5 bases, with 12 bases left between them. Germline V gene lookup returns CDR1 LNHDA and CDR2 SQIVND (reference sequence). CDR3 amino acids: CASSIRGGEETQYF. The CDR3 region has the DNA TGTGCCAGTAGTATAAGAGGAGGGGAGGAGACCCAGTACTTC.

The chain couples TRBV7-2 to TRBJ2-5; 16 positions match TRBD2. V lost 3 bases and J lost 5; bases outside the gene matches: 9. In germline, CDR1 is SGHTA, CDR2 FQGNSA. The CDR3 loop spans 18 amino acids. CDR3 amino acids: CASSLGLAGGPLLETQYF. The CDR3 bases are TGTGCCAGCAGCTTGGGACTAGCGGGGGGGCCGCTCTTGGAGACCCAGTACTTC.

This chain links TRBV5-1 with TRBJ2-3; the match to TRBD2 covers 12 bases. The CDR3 totals 16 residues. Germline V gene sequence: CDR1 SGHRS, CDR2 YFSETQ. V was clipped by 4 bases and J by 5 bases; unmatched bases: 8. The CDR3 DNA is TGCGCCAGCAGCGTCCTAGCGGGAGGGCCAGAAGATACGCAGTATTTT. It yields the protein CASSVLAGGPEDTQYF. The whole variable domain, filled in from reference TRBV5-1 and TRBJ2-3, reads KAGVTQTPRYLIKTRGQQVTLSCSPISGHRSVSWYQQTPGQGLQFLFEYFSETQRNKGNFPGRFSGRQFSNSRSEMNVSTLELGDSALYLCASSVLAGGPEDTQYFGPGTRLTVL.